This TCR beta chain was captured in a study of blood T cell repertoires in COVID-19. The CDR3 spans 12 residues. The germline gives CDR1 SGHTS, CDR2 YDEGEE. The V end was cut by 4 bases, the J end by 9 bases, with 11 bases between. Here immunoSEQ multiplex PCR was the method, and the copy in TCRdb shows in-frame clones only, minus some. The sample has around 310,000 clones, 85% to 90% seen once. This clonotype was obtained from a woman under 40 who had recovered from COVID-19. The V and J genes are TRBV5-8 and TRBJ1-3; D uncertain. Sequenced input: PBMCs or T cells enriched from blood (not recorded which). The CDR3 bases are TGTGCCAGCAGCACGAGGATGGGCACCATATATTTT. Protein: CASSTRMGTIYF.